This T cell receptor beta chain emerged from a study of T-cell memory formation after mild COVID-19. The wider study: In these data, TCR clusters were largely donor specific. Study-wide results and limits: Still unconfirmed is whether the second-wave clones peaking on day 37 recognized SARS-CoV-2. Pre-infection memory held some responding clones, suggesting pre-existing cross-reactive T cells responded.

The CDR3 spans 15 residues. V was pared by 4 bases and J by 7 bases, with 7 bases of the junction left unmatched. Germline-derived CDR1 and CDR2 are SGHRS and YFSETQ. 5'RACE primed from the constant segment yielded TCR alpha and TCR beta cDNA libraries bearing sample barcodes and UMIs. TCRdb called the 5' RACE reads again in MiXCR, with one record for every CDR3 protein. This sample has fewer than 50,000 distinct CDR3 sequences; more than 9% occur once, and the top ten carry about 10%. The table lists this clonotype with a few counts. Its antigen is still unknown. Material for sequencing was PBMCs or a T cell subset sorted from them (not recorded which). This TCR derives from an adult woman who had mild COVID-19 (a few samples of this study predate the infection). Cell type and time point are not known. The genes are TRBV5-1 and TRBJ2-1, with 11 bases matching TRBD2. CDR3 coding DNA: TGCGCCAGCAGCCGGACTAGCGGGCCACGGAATGAGCAGTTCTTC. Amino acid sequence: CASSRTSGPRNEQFF.